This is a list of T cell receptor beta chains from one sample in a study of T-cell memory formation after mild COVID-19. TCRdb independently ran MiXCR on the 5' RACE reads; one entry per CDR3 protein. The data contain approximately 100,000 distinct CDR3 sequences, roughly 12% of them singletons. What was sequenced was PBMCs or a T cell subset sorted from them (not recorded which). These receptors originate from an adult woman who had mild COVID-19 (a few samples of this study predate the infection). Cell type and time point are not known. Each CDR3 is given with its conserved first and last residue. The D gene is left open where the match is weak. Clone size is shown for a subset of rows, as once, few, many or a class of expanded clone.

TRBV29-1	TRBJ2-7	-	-	TGCAGCGTTGGACAAGACCGAAACGAGCAGTACTTC	CSVGQDRNEQYF
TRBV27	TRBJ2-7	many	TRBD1	TGTGCCAGCAGTTCCCTCTGGACAGGGCAGTTCTACGAGCAGTACTTC	CASSSLWTGQFYEQYF
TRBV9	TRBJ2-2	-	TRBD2	TGTGCCAGCAGCCCCCTCGGGACTAGCAGCACCGGGGAGCTGTTTTTT	CASSPLGTSSTGELFF
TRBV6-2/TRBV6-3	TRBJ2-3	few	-	TGTGCCAGCACCGAACGCCGGGGCCCCCACGATACGCAGTATTTT	CASTERRGPHDTQYF
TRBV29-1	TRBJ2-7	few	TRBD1	TGCAGCGCCCGACAGGGGGGGCATGAGGAGCAGTACTTC	CSARQGGHEEQYF
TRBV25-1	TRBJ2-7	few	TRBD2	TGTGCCAGCAGTGAATATGGACTAGCTTACCACGAGCAGTACTTC	CASSEYGLAYHEQYF
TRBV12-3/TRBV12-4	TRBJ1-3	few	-	TGTGCCAGCATAAAACCCCCGCCCAGGGCCGGAAACACCATATATTTT	CASIKPPPRAGNTIYF
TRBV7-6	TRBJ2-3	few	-	TGTGCCAGCAGCCGGCCCGGGCCCCAGCCCGACACAGATACGCAGTATTTT	CASSRPGPQPDTDTQYF
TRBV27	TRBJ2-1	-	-	TGTGCCAGCAGTTTGGGTCTTATCAATGAGCGGTTCTTC	CASSLGLINERFF
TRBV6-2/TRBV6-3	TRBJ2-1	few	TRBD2	TGTGCCAGCAGACCCCCGGGACTAGCTCGCTACAATGAGCAGTTCTTC	CASRPPGLARYNEQFF
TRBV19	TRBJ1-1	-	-	TGTGCCGGATCAGACAACTTGAACACTGAAGCTTTCTTT	CAGSDNLNTEAFF
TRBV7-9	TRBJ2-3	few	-	TGTGCCAGCAGCTTAGAATTCCAGGGCACAGATACGCAGTATTTT	CASSLEFQGTDTQYF
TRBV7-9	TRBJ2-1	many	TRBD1	TGTGCCAGCAGCTTAGCGGGACAGCTTAATGAGCAGTTCTTC	CASSLAGQLNEQFF
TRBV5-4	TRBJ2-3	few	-	TGTGCCAGCAGCGGGAACCGGGACTCCTACACAGATACGCAGTATTTT	CASSGNRDSYTDTQYF
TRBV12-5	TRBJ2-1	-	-	TGTGCTAGTGGTCTCCACATCGGCGGGGAGGATGAGCAGTTCTTC	CASGLHIGGEDEQFF
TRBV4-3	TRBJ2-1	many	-	TGCGCCAGCAGCCAAGCGAGGGGCAGGGCCAACAATGAGCAGTTCTTC	CASSQARGRANNEQFF
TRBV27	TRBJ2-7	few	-	TGTGCCAGCAGTTTACAGAAGTCCTACGAGCAGTACTTC	CASSLQKSYEQYF
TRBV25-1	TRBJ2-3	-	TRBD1	TGTGCCAGCAGTGAATCCGACAGGGCAGATACGCAGTATTTT	CASSESDRADTQYF
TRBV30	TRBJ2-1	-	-	TGTGCCTGGAGTGTAACTGGAGGTGAGCAGTTCTTC	CAWSVTGGEQFF
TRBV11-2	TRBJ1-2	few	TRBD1	TGTGCCAGCAGCCTAGGGAACAGGGGTGGCTATGGCTACACCTTC	CASSLGNRGGYGYTF
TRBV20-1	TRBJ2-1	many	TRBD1	TGCAGTGCTAGAGATCTCCTAGCAGGGGGCACCTACAATGAGCAGTTCTTC	CSARDLLAGGTYNEQFF
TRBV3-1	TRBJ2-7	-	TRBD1	TGTGCCAGCAGCCACGATAACAGGGGTTTCAGCTCCTACGAGCAGTACTTC	CASSHDNRGFSSYEQYF
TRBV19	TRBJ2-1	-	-	TGTGCCACCGACAGGGGACTACACAATGAGCAGTTCTTC	CATDRGLHNEQFF
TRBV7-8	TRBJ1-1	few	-	TGTGCCAGCAGCTTAGCTGATTCGACGGCTGAAGAAACTGAAGCTTTCTTT	CASSLADSTAEETEAFF
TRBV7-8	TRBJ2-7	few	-	TGTGCCAGCAGCCCCTCCGCTGGAGCCTACGAGCAGTACTTC	CASSPSAGAYEQYF
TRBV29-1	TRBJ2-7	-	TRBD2	TGCAGCGTGGTTCGGGGGGAGGAAGGCTACGAGCAGTACTTC	CSVVRGEEGYEQYF
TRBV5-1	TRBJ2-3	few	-	TGCGCCAGCAGCTTTCGGTCTAGCACAGATACGCAGTATTTT	CASSFRSSTDTQYF
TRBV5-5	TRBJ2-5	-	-	TGTGCCAGCAGCTTGGAGGCAGGGGAAGAGACCCAGTACTTC	CASSLEAGEETQYF
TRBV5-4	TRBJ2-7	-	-	TGTGCCTCTACCGGCCCGCGAGTTCACGAGCAGTACTTC	CASTGPRVHEQYF
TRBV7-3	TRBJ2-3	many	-	TGTGCCAGCAGCTTAAACATGGGGGGCACAGATACGCAGTATTTT	CASSLNMGGTDTQYF
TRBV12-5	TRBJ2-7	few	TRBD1	TGTGCTAGTGAACCGGGACAGGGGTTCTACGAGCAGTACTTC	CASEPGQGFYEQYF
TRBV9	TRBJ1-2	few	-	TGTGCCAGCAGCGTAGCCGGGAACTATGGCTACACCTTC	CASSVAGNYGYTF
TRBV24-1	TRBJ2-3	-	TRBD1	TGTGCCACCAGTGGAGACAGGGTCACAGATACGCATTATTTT	CATSGDRVTDTHYF
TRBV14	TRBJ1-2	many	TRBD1	TGTGCCAGCAGCCAAGTACAGGGGGGAGACTATGGCTACACCTTC	CASSQVQGGDYGYTF
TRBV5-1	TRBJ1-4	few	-	TGCGCCAGCAGCTTTTTTGGTGCAACTAATGAAAAACTGTTTTTT	CASSFFGATNEKLFF
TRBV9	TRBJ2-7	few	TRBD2	TGTGCCAGCAGCGGCGGACTAGCGGCCTCCTACGAGCAGTACTTC	CASSGGLAASYEQYF
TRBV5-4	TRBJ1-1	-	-	TGTGCCAGCATCGTGGGGGGGACTGAAGCTTTCTTT	CASIVGGTEAFF
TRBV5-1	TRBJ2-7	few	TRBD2	TGCGCCAGCAGGACTCTAGCGGGGGCTCTTTACGAGCAGTACTTC	CASRTLAGALYEQYF
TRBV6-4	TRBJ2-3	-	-	TGTGCCAGCAGTGGACTAGTTGGGGGCACAGATACGCAGTATTTT	CASSGLVGGTDTQYF
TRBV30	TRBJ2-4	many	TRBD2	TGTGCCTGGAGTGTCAGGCGGGAGGCCAAAAACATTCAGTACTTC	CAWSVRREAKNIQYF
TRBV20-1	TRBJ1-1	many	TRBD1	TGCAGTGCTAGACAGGGGGACACTGAAGCTTTCTTT	CSARQGDTEAFF
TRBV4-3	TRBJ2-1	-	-	TGCGCCAGCAGCCAAGATCGGGCAGACAGCTCCTACAATGAGCAGTTCTTC	CASSQDRADSSYNEQFF
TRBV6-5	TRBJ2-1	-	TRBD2	TGTGCCAGCAATGAAGAGCGGGGCAGCTCCTACAATGAGCAGTTCTTC	CASNEERGSSYNEQFF
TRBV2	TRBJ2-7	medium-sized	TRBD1	TGTGCCAGCAGTGTAAAACTGATGGGACAGGGTACCCCCGAGCAGTACTTC	CASSVKLMGQGTPEQYF
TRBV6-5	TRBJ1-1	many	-	TGTGCCAGCAGTTACGCGGCAGGGCGGTTCTTTGGAGCTTTCTTT	CASSYAAGRFFGAFF
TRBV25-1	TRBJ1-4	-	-	TGTGCCAGCAGTGAATGGGGAGGACAAACGAGGGAAAAACTGTTTTTT	CASSEWGGQTREKLFF
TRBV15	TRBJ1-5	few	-	TGTGCCACCAGCGCCTCAGCGGGAGGAGATAGCAATCAGCCCCAGCATTTT	CATSASAGGDSNQPQHF
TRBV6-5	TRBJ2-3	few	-	TGTGCCAGCAGTTGGCGGGCCGCAGATACGCAGTATTTT	CASSWRAADTQYF
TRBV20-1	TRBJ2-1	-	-	TGCAGTGCTAGAACTCAGGGGATGGGGGTTTACAATGAGCAGTTCTTC	CSARTQGMGVYNEQFF
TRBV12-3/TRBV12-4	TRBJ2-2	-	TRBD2	TGTGCCAGCAGTTTAGTTCGACTAGCGGGAAACACCGGGGAGCTGTTTTTT	CASSLVRLAGNTGELFF
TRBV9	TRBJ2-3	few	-	TGTGCCAGCAGCGTAGTGGAGACCACAGATACGCAGTATTTT	CASSVVETTDTQYF
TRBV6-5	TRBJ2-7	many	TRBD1	TGTGCCAGCAGGTCTTCGGACAGGTACCACGAGCAGTACTTC	CASRSSDRYHEQYF
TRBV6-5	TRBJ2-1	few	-	TGTGCCAGCAGTTGGGGGGCGCAATACAATGAGCAGTTCTTC	CASSWGAQYNEQFF
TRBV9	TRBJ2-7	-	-	TGTGCCAGCAGCCCGAGTTGGGGGGTAAGATACGAGCAGTACTTC	CASSPSWGVRYEQYF